This TCR beta chain was sequenced during a study of somatic mutations in cytotoxic T cells in rheumatoid arthritis listed by TCRdb under 2017. In the study overall: Some T-cell populations stained with V beta antibodies were sorted by flow on a FACSAria II or Sony SH800 to nearly 100% purity, with sorted V beta1+ cells additionally subjected to TCRB sequencing. To characterize clonality, the study used TCRB deep sequencing while asking whether somatic mutations are carried by expanded CD8+ T-cell clones in newly diagnosed, untreated rheumatoid arthritis. For 65 rheumatoid arthritis patients and 15 to 25 healthy controls, TCRB deep sequencing was carried out. Median age was essentially the same in the patient group and the control group.

What the research found in general, with its limitations: The antigen targets of the expanded CD8+ clones were unknown, and absence from virus-specific databases did not rule out viral specificity. In 8 out of 65 patients, more than 20% of CD8+ cells belonged to the largest CD8+ clone, while several identical CD8+ TCRB sequences were shared between blood and synovial fluid. An increase of CD8+ clonality with age was seen in patients (Spearman r=0.49) but not in healthy controls. CD8+ T-cell clonality did not differ significantly between rheumatoid arthritis patients and age-matched healthy controls. The finding that TRBV07 was slightly underrepresented in patients was left unadjusted for multiple comparisons.

Reading from cysteine to phenylalanine, the CDR3 counts 14 amino acids. Kept here is only the CDR3 DNA, which spans 42 bases and is read in frame from base 1. CDR1 SEHNR and CDR2 FQNEAQ were looked up in the germline V gene (reference sequence). The V end loses 3 bases and the J end loses 5 bases, and a stretch of 10 bases separates them. This clone was counted a single time. No cognate antigen has been identified for it. Base quality data are lacking; no much larger clone is found one base away. The immunoSEQ assay was applied to genomic DNA for TCRB CDR3 sequencing. From the authors' description of their analysis: Nothing other than productive TCRB rearrangements was included in the analyses. Clonality was calculated as a Shannon entropy-based productive clonality index, and a clone was defined by a unique TCRB CDR3 sequence. The template counts of each clone relative to the total templates per sample were used to calculate repertoire overlap between two samples. Flow cytometry-measured V-gene usage correlated with V-gene usage from TCRB sequencing, with a Spearman r of approximately 0.66. The clones in this table, taken by TCRdb from immuneACCESS, are in-frame only. Not every clone is retained; where verified, under half of the shortfall comes from an unresolved V gene, and the cause of the rest is unknown. The DNA was the basis for D and trimming; V, J and clone size are from that table. The sample table records 18,000 or so clones; 70% to 85% of these occur just once. The ten largest clones add up to approximately 5% of the sample.

Buffy coats from about 20 blood donors served as healthy controls, a group that was 55% female with a median age of 56 years (range 21-70). Flow cytometry confirmed the purity of CD4+ and CD8+ cells that had been isolated by positive magnetic bead selection on an AutoMACS. Peripheral blood mononuclear cells were isolated by Ficoll-Paque PLUS density gradient separation. DNA was extracted from CD4-enriched, CD8-enriched or PBMC samples with Nucleospin Tissue or Tissue XS kits and quantified with a Qubit 2.0 fluorometer. The receptor comes from a man in his fifties or sixties in good health. The receptor chain draws on TRBV7-9 and TRBJ2-2, with the identity of the D gene unclear. The sample was CD8+ T cells sorted from blood. The DNA sequence follows: TGTGCCAGCAGCTTGGGCCGTGAGACCGGGGAGCTGTTTTTT. It codes for CASSLGRETGELFF.